This record covers a single T cell receptor beta chain. Clones were read by immunoSEQ multiplex PCR, and TCRdb kept only the in-frame ones, dropping some. Of about 130,000 clones in the sample, 80% to 95% were seen once. These data belong to a study of control samples from healthy donors and cancer patients. CDR1 MNHEY and CDR2 SVGAGI come from the germline V gene. With 8 bases clipped from V and 5 bases from J, the junction kept 11 bases outside the gene matches. This CDR3 region has 15 residues. Sequenced: blood. The TCR was taken from a middle-aged man in good health. The rearrangement joins TRBV6-5 to TRBJ2-5; TRBD2 matches at 10 bases. The CDR3 DNA reads as TGTGCCAGCTGTACTAGCGGGGCTCGAAGGGAGACCCAGTACTTC. Amino acid sequence: CASCTSGARRETQYF.